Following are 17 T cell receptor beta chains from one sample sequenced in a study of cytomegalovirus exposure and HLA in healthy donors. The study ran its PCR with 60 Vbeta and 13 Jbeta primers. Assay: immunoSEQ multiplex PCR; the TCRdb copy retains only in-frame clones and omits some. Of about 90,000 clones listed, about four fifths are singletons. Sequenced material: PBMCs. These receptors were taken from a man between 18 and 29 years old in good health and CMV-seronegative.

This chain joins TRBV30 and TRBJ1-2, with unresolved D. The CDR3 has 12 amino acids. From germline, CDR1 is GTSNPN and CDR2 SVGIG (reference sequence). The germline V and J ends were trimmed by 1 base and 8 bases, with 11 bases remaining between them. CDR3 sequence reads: CAWSDFPSGYTF. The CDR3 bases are TGTGCCTGGAGTGACTTTCCTTCCGGCTACACCTTC.

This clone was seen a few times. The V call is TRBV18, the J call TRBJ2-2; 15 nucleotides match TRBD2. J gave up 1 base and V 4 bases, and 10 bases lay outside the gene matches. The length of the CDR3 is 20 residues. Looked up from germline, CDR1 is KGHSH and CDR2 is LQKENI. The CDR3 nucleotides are TGTGCCAGCTCACACCGGACTAGCGGGAGGGCCCGACGGAACACCGGGGAGCTGTTTTTT. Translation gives CASSHRTSGRARRNTGELFF.

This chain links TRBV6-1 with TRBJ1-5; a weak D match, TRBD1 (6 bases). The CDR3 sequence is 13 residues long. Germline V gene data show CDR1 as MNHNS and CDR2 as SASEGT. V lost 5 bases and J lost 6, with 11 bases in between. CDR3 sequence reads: CASSLKGGQPQHF. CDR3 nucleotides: TGTGCCAGCAGTCTTAAAGGGGGTCAGCCCCAGCATTTT.

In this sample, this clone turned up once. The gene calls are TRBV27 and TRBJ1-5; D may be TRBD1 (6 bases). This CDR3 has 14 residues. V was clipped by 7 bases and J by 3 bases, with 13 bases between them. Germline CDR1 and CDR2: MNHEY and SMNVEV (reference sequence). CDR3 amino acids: CASTGGGPNQPQHF. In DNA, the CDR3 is TGTGCCAGCACCGGGGGGGGGCCCAATCAGCCCCAGCATTTT.

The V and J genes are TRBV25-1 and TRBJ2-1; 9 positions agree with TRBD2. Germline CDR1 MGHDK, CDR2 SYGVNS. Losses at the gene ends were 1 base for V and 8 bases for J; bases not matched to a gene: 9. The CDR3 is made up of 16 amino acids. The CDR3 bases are TGTGCCAGCAGTGAATTTAGCGGGAGCGGTAACCATGAGCAGTTCTTC. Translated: CASSEFSGSGNHEQFF.

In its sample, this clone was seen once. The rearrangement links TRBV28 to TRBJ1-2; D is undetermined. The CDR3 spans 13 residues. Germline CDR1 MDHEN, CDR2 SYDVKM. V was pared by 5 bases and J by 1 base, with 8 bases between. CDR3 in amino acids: CASSVELNYGYTF. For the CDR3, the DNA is TGTGCCAGCAGTGTGGAGCTTAACTATGGCTACACCTTC.

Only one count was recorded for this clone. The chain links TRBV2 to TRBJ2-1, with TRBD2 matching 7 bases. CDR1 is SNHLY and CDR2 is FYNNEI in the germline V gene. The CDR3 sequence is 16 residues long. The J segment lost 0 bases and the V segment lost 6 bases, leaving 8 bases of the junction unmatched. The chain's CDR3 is CASRGRLAVSYNEQFF. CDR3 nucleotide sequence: TGTGCCAGCAGGGGGAGGCTAGCGGTCTCCTACAATGAGCAGTTCTTC.

The CDR3 DNA follows: TGTGCCAGCAGTTTTGCCGGGAGTTCTAACTATGGCTACACCTTC. Translating it yields CASSFAGSSNYGYTF. The V gene is TRBV28, the J gene TRBJ1-2; D is uncertain. Looked up from germline, CDR1 is MDHEN and CDR2 is SYDVKM. The CDR3 is made up of 15 amino acids. Trimming removed 3 bases at V and 0 bases at J, with 11 bases between.

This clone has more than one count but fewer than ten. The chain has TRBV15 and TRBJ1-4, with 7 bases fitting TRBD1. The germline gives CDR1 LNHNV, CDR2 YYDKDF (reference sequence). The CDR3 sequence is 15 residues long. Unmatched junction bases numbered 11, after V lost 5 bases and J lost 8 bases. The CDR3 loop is CATSVRQGRGEKLFF. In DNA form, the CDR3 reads TGTGCCACCAGCGTACGACAGGGACGGGGGGAAAAACTGTTTTTT.

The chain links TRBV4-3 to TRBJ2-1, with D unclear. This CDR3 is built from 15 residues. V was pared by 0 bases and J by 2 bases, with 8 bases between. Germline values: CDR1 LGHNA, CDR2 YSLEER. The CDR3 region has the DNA TGCGCCAGCAGCCAAGATCGCGTTACCTACAATGAGCAGTTCTTC. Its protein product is CASSQDRVTYNEQFF.

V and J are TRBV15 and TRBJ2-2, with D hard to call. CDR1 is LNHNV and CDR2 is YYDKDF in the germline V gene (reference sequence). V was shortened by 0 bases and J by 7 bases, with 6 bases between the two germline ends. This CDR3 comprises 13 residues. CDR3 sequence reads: CATSRDRSGELFF. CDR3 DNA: TGTGCCACCAGCAGAGACCGGAGCGGGGAGCTGTTTTTT.

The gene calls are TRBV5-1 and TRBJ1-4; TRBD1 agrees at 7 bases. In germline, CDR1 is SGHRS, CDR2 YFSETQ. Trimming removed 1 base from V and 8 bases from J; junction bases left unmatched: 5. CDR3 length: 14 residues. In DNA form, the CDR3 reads TGCGCCAGCAGCTTGTCTACAGGGGTAGAAAAACTGTTTTTT. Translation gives CASSLSTGVEKLFF.

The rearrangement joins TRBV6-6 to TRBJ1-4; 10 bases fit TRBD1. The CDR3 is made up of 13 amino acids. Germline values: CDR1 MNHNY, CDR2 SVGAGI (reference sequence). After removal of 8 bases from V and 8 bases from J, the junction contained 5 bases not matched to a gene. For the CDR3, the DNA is TGTGCCAGCTGGGGACAGGGGCCGGAAAAACTGTTTTTT. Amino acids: CASWGQGPEKLFF.

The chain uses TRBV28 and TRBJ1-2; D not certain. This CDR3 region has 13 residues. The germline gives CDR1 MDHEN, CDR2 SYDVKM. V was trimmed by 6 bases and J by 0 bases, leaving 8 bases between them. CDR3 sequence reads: CASSLNTNYGYTF. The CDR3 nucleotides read TGTGCCAGCAGCCTTAATACTAACTATGGCTACACCTTC.

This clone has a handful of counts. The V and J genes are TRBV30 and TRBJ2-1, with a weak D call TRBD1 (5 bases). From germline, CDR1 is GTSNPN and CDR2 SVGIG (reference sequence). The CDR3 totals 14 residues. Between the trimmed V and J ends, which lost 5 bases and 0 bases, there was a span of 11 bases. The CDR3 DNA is TGTGCCTGGGCCCGGACACCCTCCTACAATGAGCAGTTCTTC. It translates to CAWARTPSYNEQFF.

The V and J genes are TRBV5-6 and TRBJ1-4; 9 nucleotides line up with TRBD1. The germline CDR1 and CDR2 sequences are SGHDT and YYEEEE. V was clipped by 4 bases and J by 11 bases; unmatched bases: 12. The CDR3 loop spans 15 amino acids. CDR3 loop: CASSLWTGVTFKLFF. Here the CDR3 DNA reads TGTGCCAGCAGCCTGTGGACAGGGGTTACCTTTAAACTGTTTTTT.

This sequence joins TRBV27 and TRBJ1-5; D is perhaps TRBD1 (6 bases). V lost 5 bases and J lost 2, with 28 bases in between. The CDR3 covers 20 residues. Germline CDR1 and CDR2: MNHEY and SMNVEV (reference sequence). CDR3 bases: TGTGCCAGCAGTCGACGGACGACCATTTCAGGGGCTGAGGGCAATCAGCCCCAGCATTTT. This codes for CASSRRTTISGAEGNQPQHF.